This is a list of T cell receptor beta chains from one sample in a study of tumor and adjacent non-tumor tissue in lung cancer. TCRdb reanalysed the multiplex PCR reads using MiXCR and keeps one entry per CDR3 protein. This sample yields tens of thousands of distinct CDR3 sequences, of which about three quarters are seen a single time; 25% to 30% belongs to the top ten. Sequenced input: lung tumor tissue. These TCRs come from a man in his 60s with non-small cell lung cancer. Both conserved end residues are part of each CDR3. The D gene is left open where the match is weak. Clone size appears in some rows only: once, few, many, or a class for an expanded clone.

J gene,V gene,D gene,clone size,CDR3 protein,CDR3 DNA
TRBJ1-1,TRBV20-1,NA,NA,CSVRDGRATEVFF,TGCAGTGTTAGAGATGGCAGGGCCACTGAAGTTTTCTTT
TRBJ1-1,TRBV11-2,NA,NA,CESSKYRKTEALF,TGTGAAAGCAGCAAATACAGGAAAACTGAAGCTTTATTT
TRBJ2-3,TRBV6-5,TRBD1,many,CASRETGAATQYF,TGTGCCAGCAGGGAGACAGGGGCAGCTACGCAGTATTTT
TRBJ2-7,TRBV20-1,TRBD2,medium-sized,CSARLAGGSYEQYF,TGCAGTGCTAGATTAGCGGGAGGATCCTACGAGCAGTACTTC
TRBJ2-7,TRBV5-5,TRBD1,NA,CASSSPGGDLMMHEQYF,TGTGCCAGCAGCAGCCCAGGGGGTGATCTTATGATGCACGAGCAGTACTTC
TRBJ2-1,TRBV6-5,TRBD1,NA,CASAVEGANKQFF,TGTGCCAGCGCAGTTGAGGGGGCTAATAAGCAGTTCTTC
TRBJ2-5,TRBV6-5,NA,NA,CVSNYSRRGGQTQYF,TGTGTCAGCAATTACAGTCGGAGGGGAGGTCAGACCCAGTACTTC
TRBJ2-3,TRBV1,NA,NA,CTSSPKRYTDMQYF,TGCACCAGCAGCCCCAAGCGGTACACAGATATGCAGTATTTT
TRBJ2-7,TRBV20-1,NA,NA,CGASSGSFHEQYF,TGCGGTGCTAGTAGTGGGAGCTTCCACGAGCAGTACTTC
TRBJ2-7,TRBV6-1,TRBD2,NA,CPSRLAGGYEQYF,TGTCCCAGTAGATTAGCGGGGGGATACGAGCAGTACTTC
TRBJ2-1,TRBV6-2/TRBV6-3,TRBD2,NA,CASTYIIRGSFPPEQFF,TGTGCCAGCACTTACATTATACGCGGGAGTTTCCCCCCTGAGCAGTTCTTC
TRBJ1-5,TRBV6-6,NA,NA,CASSLELHNQPQHF,TGTGCCAGCAGTTTGGAGCTTCACAATCAGCCACAGCATTTT
TRBJ2-2,TRBV5-1,NA,many,CASSLGPEGLVNTGELFF,TGCGCCAGCAGCTTGGGGCCGGAGGGCCTAGTGAACACCGGGGAGCTGTTTTTT
TRBJ1-5,TRBV23-1,NA,NA,CARGPALKGLSPQHF,TGCGCCAGGGGTCCCGCCCTTAAGGGTCTGTCGCCCCAGCATTTT
TRBJ2-5,TRBV12-3/TRBV12-4,NA,NA,CASSFPSKRDKETQYF,TGTGCCAGTAGTTTCCCCTCAAAGCGAGACAAAGAGACCCAGTACTTC
TRBJ1-5,TRBV6-1,NA,NA,CDSSKLTGGQPQHF,TGTGACAGCAGTAAATTGACCGGAGGTCAGCCCCAGCATTTT
TRBJ2-5,TRBV20-1,NA,NA,CSANPNSQETQYF,TGCAGTGCTAATCCTAACTCCCAAGAGACCCAGTACTTC
TRBJ2-5,TRBV6-5,TRBD2,NA,CASSYSISGGLFSVETQYF,TGTGCCAGCAGTTACTCGATTAGCGGGGGTCTTTTTAGTGTCGAGACCCAGTACTTC
TRBJ2-5,TRBV5-1,TRBD2,few,CANNLASGSRGETQYF,TGCGCCAACAACTTGGCTAGCGGCAGTCGGGGAGAGACCCAGTACTTC
TRBJ1-1,TRBV6-5,TRBD1,NA,CTSSLNTGGDTETFF,TGTACCAGTAGTTTAAATACAGGGGGAGACACTGAAACTTTCTTT
TRBJ2-7,TRBV6-5,NA,NA,CAFSYSRRETAEQYF,TGTGCCTTTAGTTACTCGAGGCGGGAAACGGCCGAGCAGTACTTC
TRBJ1-2,TRBV12-3/TRBV12-4,NA,NA,CASTPQDGFGYTF,TGCGCCAGCACTCCTCAGGACGGCTTTGGCTACACCTTC
TRBJ1-5,TRBV20-1,NA,NA,CSVRSPGRVNQSQHF,TGCAGTGTTAGAAGTCCCGGACGGGTAAATCAGTCCCAGCATTTT
TRBJ1-3,TRBV10-2,TRBD1,once,CANGDRYPPGNTIYF,TGCGCCAACGGGGACAGGTACCCGCCTGGAAACACCATATATTTT
TRBJ1-4,TRBV20-1,TRBD1,once,CTAEAGTGQEKLFF,TGCACTGCAGAAGCCGGGACAGGGCAAGAAAAACTGTTTTTT
TRBJ2-7,TRBV5-4,NA,many,CASSWRGRGDSYEQYF,TGTGCCAGCAGCTGGCGGGGACGAGGGGACTCCTACGAGCAGTACTTC
TRBJ1-2,TRBV20-1,NA,NA,CSARIVRGSSYTF,TGCAGTGCTCGTATAGTTAGGGGAAGCAGCTACACATTC
TRBJ2-2,TRBV20-1,NA,NA,CSVSFAPTNTGELLF,TGCAGTGTTAGTTTCGCCCCTACGAACACCGGGGAGCTGCTTTTT